The 23 T cell receptor beta chains below were found in one sample sequenced in a study of human thymus T cells. Using immunoSEQ multiplex PCR, the repertoire was profiled, and TCRdb retains in-frame clones only, with some absent. The sample lists roughly 77,000 clones, 95% seen once, with around 0.034% in the top ten. Corrective heart surgery yielded resections, and these provided the thymus tissue. Sequenced sample: thymus tissue. These receptors were collected from a girl under three years old with a congenital heart defect but otherwise immunologically healthy.

This clone came up once. This chain uses TRBV7-9 with TRBJ1-2, with D tentatively TRBD1 (5 bases). The CDR3 has 11 amino acids. The V gene lost 5 bases and the J gene lost 6 bases, with 7 bases spanning the gap. The V gene's germline CDR1 is SEHNR and CDR2 FQNEAQ (reference sequence). The CDR3 is CASSPGNGYTF. CDR3 DNA sequence: TGTGCCAGCAGCCCAGGGAATGGCTACACCTTC.

The chain joins TRBV6-6 to TRBJ2-5; the match to TRBD1 covers 7 bases. CDR1 and CDR2 from the germline V gene are MNHNY and SVGAGI (reference sequence). CDR3 length: 13 residues. J gave up 7 bases and V 8 bases, and 10 bases lay outside the gene matches. The CDR3 region is CASGWDSYGTQYF. CDR3 nucleotides: TGTGCCAGCGGTTGGGACAGCTATGGGACCCAGTACTTC.

This chain joins TRBV6-1 and TRBJ2-1, with TRBD2 matching 8 bases. Trimming at V came to 1 base and at J to 12 bases, leaving 14 bases not matched to a gene. The germline gives CDR1 MNHNS, CDR2 SASEGT. This CDR3 contains 16 residues. In DNA form, the CDR3 reads TGTGCCAGCAGTGAAGGAATAGCGGGAAGGTTAAAGGGGCAGTTCTTC. Translation: CASSEGIAGRLKGQFF.

The chain links TRBV9 to TRBJ1-6, with 8 bases aligning to TRBD1. The CDR3 extends over 18 amino acids. CDR1 and CDR2 from the germline V gene are SGDLS and YYNGEE. Trimming cost V 2 bases and J 6 bases; bases outside gene matches: 13. The CDR3 bases are TGTGCCAGCAGCGTGGACCCCGGCGGGGACAGGATTAATTCACCCCTCCACTTT. It yields the protein CASSVDPGGDRINSPLHF.

The rearrangement links TRBV27 to TRBJ1-2; tentatively, D is TRBD1 (5 bases). Germline CDR1 MNHEY, CDR2 SMNVEV (reference sequence). The CDR3 length is 14 residues. The V end was cut by 4 bases, the J end by 4 bases, with 13 bases between. This CDR3 reads CASSSSEGTYGYTF. CDR3 DNA: TGTGCCAGCAGTTCATCCGAAGGGACCTATGGCTACACCTTC.

The chain is built from TRBV5-8 and TRBJ2-3; no clear D. V was shortened by 9 bases and J by 5 bases, with 10 bases between the two germline ends. In germline, CDR1 is SGHTS, CDR2 YDEGEE. The CDR3 is 11 residues long. The CDR3 region has the DNA TGTGCCACTCCCGGCGGAGATACGCAGTATTTT. Its protein product is CATPGGDTQYF.

V is TRBV7-3 and J is TRBJ1-2, with 7 bases that match TRBD1. Germline lookup yields CDR1 SGHTA and CDR2 FQGTGA. This CDR3 contains 17 residues. The V segment lost 1 base and the J segment 0 bases; nucleotides outside the gene matches: 8. The DNA for the CDR3 is TGTGCCAGCAGCTTAAACAAGGAGGGGGCTGCTAACTATGGCTACACCTTC. The encoded protein is CASSLNKEGAANYGYTF.

V usage is TRBV30 and J usage is TRBJ2-2; 16 bases map to TRBD2. The V gene's germline CDR1 is GTSNPN and CDR2 SVGIG (reference sequence). There are 19 residues in the CDR3. V dropped 6 bases and J dropped 4; count of bases not matched to a gene: 14. CDR3: CACPLVGLAGGKSTGELFF. CDR3 nucleotides: TGTGCCTGCCCCCTTGTGGGACTAGCGGGAGGGAAGTCCACCGGGGAGCTGTTTTTT.

V and J are TRBV7-8 and TRBJ2-7; D gene uncertain. Germline lookup yields CDR1 SGHVS and CDR2 FQNEAQ. The CDR3 has 16 amino acids. V lost 1 base to trimming and J lost 0 bases, with 13 bases between them. In nucleotides, the CDR3 is TGTGCCAGCAGCTTAGGTATACTGCAAAGCTCCTACGAGCAGTACTTC. Translation gives CASSLGILQSSYEQYF.

This chain joins TRBV2 and TRBJ1-3; no clear D gene. Deletions cut 5 bases from V and 0 bases from J, with 11 bases between. Looked up from germline, CDR1 is SNHLY and CDR2 is FYNNEI. This CDR3 spans 15 amino acids. CDR3 sequence: CASSKSELSGNTIYF. The CDR3 coding sequence is TGTGCCAGCAGTAAGTCAGAACTCTCTGGAAACACCATATATTTT. Based on the CDR3 plus reference TRBV2 and TRBJ1-3, the full variable domain is EPEVTQTPSHQVTQMGQEVILRCVPISNHLYFYWYRQILGQKVEFLVSFYNNEISEKSEIFDDQFSVERPDGSNFTLKIRSTKLEDSAMYFCASSKSELSGNTIYFGEGSWLTVV.

The V call is TRBV28, the J call TRBJ1-4; a weak D match, TRBD1 (6 bases). Germline V lookup: CDR1 MDHEN, CDR2 SYDVKM. This CDR3 region has 13 residues. Trimming took off 2 bases at V and 5 bases at J, with 6 bases between the two ends. CDR3 DNA sequence: TGTGCCAGCAGTTTAAGGGGGAATGAAAAACTGTTTTTT. It is translated as CASSLRGNEKLFF. The full variable domain, its missing parts supplied by reference TRBV28 and TRBJ1-4, is DVKVTQSSRYLVKRTGEKVFLECVQDMDHENMFWYRQDPGLGLRLIYFSYDVKMKEKGDIPEGYSVSREKKERFSLILESASTNQTSMYLCASSLRGNEKLFFGSGTQLSVL.

The gene calls are TRBV14 and TRBJ2-5; D perhaps matches TRBD1 (5 bases). This CDR3 has 15 amino acids. The V and J ends lost 4 bases and 5 bases respectively, with 17 bases between them. CDR1 and CDR2 (germline): SGHDN, FVKESK. The CDR3 here is CASSPRTQLRETQYF. The DNA for the CDR3 is TGTGCCAGCAGCCCAAGGACACAGCTCAGGGAGACCCAGTACTTC.

V usage is TRBV5-4 and J usage is TRBJ1-1; 7 nucleotides match TRBD1. CDR3 size: 17 residues. Unmatched junction bases numbered 13, after V lost 1 base and J lost 4 bases. Per germline, CDR1 SGHNT and CDR2 YYREEE (reference sequence). CDR3 DNA: TGTGCCAGCAGCTTGATTTCGGGACAGCCTTGGGGCACTGAAGCTTTCTTT. As protein: CASSLISGQPWGTEAFF.

V and J are TRBV14 and TRBJ1-3; 7 bases agree with TRBD1. Germline trimming cut 3 bases from V and 2 bases from J; bases unmatched to any gene: 4. The CDR3 runs to 15 residues. Germline-derived CDR1 and CDR2 are SGHDN and FVKESK. CDR3 DNA: TGTGCCAGCAGCCAGTCACAGGGGCCTGGAAACACCATATATTTT. The encoded protein is CASSQSQGPGNTIYF.

The chain couples TRBV5-5 to TRBJ2-5; D is uncertain. The CDR3 length is 14 residues. Germline CDR1 SGHKS, CDR2 YYEKEE (reference sequence). The V end lost 0 bases, the J end lost 2 bases, and 8 bases lay between the germline ends. The CDR3 sequence is CASSLDVRQETQYF. CDR3 bases: TGTGCCAGCAGCTTGGACGTGCGGCAAGAGACCCAGTACTTC.

The CDR3 DNA is TGTGCCAGCAGCTTACCCGGTCACGGCTACACCTTC. Translation: CASSLPGHGYTF. The chain joins TRBV7-9 to TRBJ1-2; no reliable D call. V lost 2 bases to trimming and J lost 8 bases, with 9 bases between them. Germline CDR1 SEHNR, CDR2 FQNEAQ (reference sequence). There are 12 residues in the CDR3.

The genes are TRBV28 and TRBJ1-6, with D unclear. CDR3 length: 15 amino acids. The germline CDR1 and CDR2 sequences are MDHEN and SYDVKM. V dropped 2 bases and J dropped 10 bases, with 15 bases sitting between them. The CDR3 DNA follows: TGTGCCAGCAGTTTACGAGTCGCCAGAATGTCACCCCTCCACTTT. Residues: CASSLRVARMSPLHF.

The V call is TRBV2, the J call TRBJ1-5; D ambiguous. Per the germline V gene, CDR1 is SNHLY and CDR2 is FYNNEI. This CDR3 spans 19 amino acids. Trimming removed 2 bases from V and 0 bases from J, with 20 bases in between. The CDR3, as DNA: TGTGCCAGCAGTGAATCGGCAAGCCTACAGCGCCCTAGCAATCAGCCCCAGCATTTT. This codes for CASSESASLQRPSNQPQHF.

The chain links TRBV7-2 to TRBJ2-3; 13 nucleotides line up with TRBD2. The CDR3 sequence is 16 residues long. Germline trimming cut 6 bases from V and 7 bases from J; bases unmatched to any gene: 10. CDR1 is SGHTA, CDR2 FQGNSA, per germline. The CDR3 loop is CASRGVRTSGSNTQYF. The CDR3 DNA follows: TGTGCCAGCAGGGGAGTCCGGACTAGCGGGAGCAATACGCAGTATTTT.

This chain uses TRBV5-1 with TRBJ2-3; TRBD1 aligns across 9 bases. CDR1 is SGHRS and CDR2 is YFSETQ in the germline V gene. V was clipped by 0 bases and J by 4 bases; unmatched bases: 6. This CDR3 region has 16 residues. CDR3 sequence (DNA): TGCGCCAGCAGCTTGGATTGGGACAGGGCGGCAGATACGCAGTATTTT. This codes for CASSLDWDRAADTQYF.

The chain combines TRBV4-1 with TRBJ2-7; TRBD2 agrees at 12 bases. This CDR3 comprises 19 residues. Per the germline V gene, CDR1 is MGHRA and CDR2 is YSYEKL. J was trimmed by 2 bases and V by 0 bases; bases with no gene match: 11. CDR3 bases: TGCGCCAGCAGCCAAGATCGGGGGCTAGCGGGAGGGCTCCCCTACGAGCAGTACTTC. Translated, it gives CASSQDRGLAGGLPYEQYF.

This sequence joins TRBV12-5 and TRBJ1-1; 12 nucleotides agree with TRBD1. V was clipped by 6 bases and J by 4 bases; unmatched bases: 12. The CDR3 is 17 amino acids. Germline loops: CDR1 LGHNT, CDR2 FRNRAP. CDR3 amino acids: CASGNTPGTGGRTEAFF. The CDR3 nucleotides read TGTGCTAGTGGCAATACCCCCGGGACAGGGGGCCGCACTGAAGCTTTCTTT.

The rearrangement uses TRBV1 and TRBJ2-1; the D segment call TRBD2 is taken from the table without a DNA check. TRBV1 is annotated as a pseudogene. The CDR3 totals 15 residues. The CDR3: CTSSPPSGRDNEQFF. Here the CDR3 DNA reads TGCACCAGCAGCCCCCCTAGCGGGAGGGACAATGAGCAGTTCTTC.